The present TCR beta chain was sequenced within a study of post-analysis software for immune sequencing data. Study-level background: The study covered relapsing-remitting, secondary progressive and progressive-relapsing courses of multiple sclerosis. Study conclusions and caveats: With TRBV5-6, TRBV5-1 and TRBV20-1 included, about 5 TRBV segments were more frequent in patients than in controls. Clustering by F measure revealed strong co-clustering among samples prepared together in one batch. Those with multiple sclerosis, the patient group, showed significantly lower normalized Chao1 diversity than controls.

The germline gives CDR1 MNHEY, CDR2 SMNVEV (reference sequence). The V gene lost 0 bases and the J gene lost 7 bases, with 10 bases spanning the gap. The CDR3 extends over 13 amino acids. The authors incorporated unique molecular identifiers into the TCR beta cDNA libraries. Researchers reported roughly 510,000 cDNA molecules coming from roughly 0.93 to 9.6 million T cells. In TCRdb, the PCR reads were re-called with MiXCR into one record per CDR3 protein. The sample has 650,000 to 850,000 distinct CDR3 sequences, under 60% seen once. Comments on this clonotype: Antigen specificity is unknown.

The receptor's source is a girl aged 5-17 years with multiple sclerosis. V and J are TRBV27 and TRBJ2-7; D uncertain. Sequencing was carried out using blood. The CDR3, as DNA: TGTGCCAGCAGTTTATCGTGGGGTAAGGAGCAGTACTTC. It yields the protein CASSLSWGKEQYF.